One sample yielded the 27 T cell receptor beta chains listed below, sequenced in a study of identical twins. TCRdb re-analysed the 5' RACE reads in MiXCR, keeping a single row per CDR3 protein. The sample has hundreds of thousands of distinct CDR3 sequences, 6.1% seen once. Material: naive T cells sorted from blood. These receptor sequences come from a man aged 18 to 29 in good health.

This clonotype was detected a few times. V usage is TRBV24-1 and J usage is TRBJ1-5; tentative D call: TRBD1 (5 bases). Trimming removed 4 bases at V and 0 bases at J, with 9 bases between. CDR3 length: 15 amino acids. Looked up from germline, CDR1 is KGHDR and CDR2 is SFDVKD. The CDR3 nucleotides are TGTGCCACCAGTGAGGGGGGGATTAGCAATCAGCCCCAGCATTTT. Its protein is CATSEGGISNQPQHF.

The rearrangement uses TRBV20-1 and TRBJ2-4, with D possibly being TRBD2 (5 bases). CDR1 DFQATT and CDR2 SNEGSKA come from the germline V gene (reference sequence). Trimming pared 0 bases from V and 7 bases from J, leaving 19 bases between. The CDR3 has 16 amino acids. The CDR3 DNA reads TGCAGTGCTAGAGATGCGAGGGTCCCCGGAGGCAACATTCAGTACTTC. Its protein product is CSARDARVPGGNIQYF.

Turning to this clonotype: A much larger clonotype is one base distant, so this may be a read error. This CDR3 is missing its conserved last phenylalanine or tryptophan, likely due to a read error. The chain carries TRBV3-1 and TRBJ2-1; no firm D call. CDR1 is LGHDT, CDR2 YNNKEL, per germline (reference sequence). The CDR3 runs 15 residues. V was cut by 2 bases and J by 2 bases, with 10 bases left in between. CDR3 amino acids: CASSQPLEPYNEQFC. CDR3 bases: TGTGCCAGCAGCCAACCTCTAGAACCCTACAATGAGCAGTTCTGC.

In this sample, this clonotype turned up a few times. The rearrangement joins TRBV6-5 to TRBJ2-7; 10 bases are a match to TRBD2. The J segment lost 1 base and the V segment lost 4 bases, leaving 10 bases of the junction unmatched. The CDR3 loop spans 17 amino acids. CDR1 is MNHEY and CDR2 is SVGAGI in the germline V gene. For the CDR3, the DNA is TGTGCCAGCAGTTCGGATAAGGGACTAGCGCGTTCCTACGAGCAGTACGTC. Its protein is CASSSDKGLARSYEQYV.

This clonotype was counted many times. This sequence joins TRBV12-3 or TRBV12-4 and TRBJ1-6, with D possibly being TRBD1 (5 bases). The CDR3 is 17 residues long. With 3 bases removed from V and 8 bases from J, the gap between germline ends came to 20 bases. CDR3 in DNA: TGTGCCAGCAGTTTTTCCGGGACCGAAGACTTCCATTCACCCCTCCACTTT. Translating it yields CASSFSGTEDFHSPLHF.

This clonotype was counted at least ten times. The chain has TRBV20-1 and TRBJ2-5; TRBD2 matches 15 bases. CDR1 DFQATT and CDR2 SNEGSKA come from the germline V gene (reference sequence). CDR3 length equals 16 residues. V lost 5 bases and J lost 4; bases outside the gene matches: 8. CDR3 sequence reads: CSAFGTSGRSRETQYF. The CDR3 DNA is TGCAGTGCTTTCGGGACTAGCGGGAGGTCTAGAGAGACCCAGTACTTC.

This clonotype has just a few counts. This chain connects TRBV18 to TRBJ2-5, with D possibly matching TRBD2 (6 bases). The germline V gene encodes CDR1 KGHSH and CDR2 LQKENI. Deletions cut 2 bases from V and 5 bases from J, with 18 bases between. CDR3 length: 16 residues. The CDR3, as DNA: TGTGCCAGCTCACCATGGGCGGGATTGCGCGAGGAGACCCAGTACTTC. It is translated as CASSPWAGLREETQYF.

Ten or more counts support this clonotype. This rearrangement joins TRBV10-3 to TRBJ2-5, with D possibly TRBD1 on 6 matching bases. Trimming removed 4 bases from V and 5 bases from J, with 17 bases in between. The germline gives CDR1 ENHRY, CDR2 SYGVKD. CDR3 length equals 15 residues. CDR3 sequence (DNA): TGTGCCATCAGTGGGAACAGGGTTTCTGCGGAGACCCAGTACTTC. It translates to CAISGNRVSAETQYF.

The V gene is TRBV28, the J gene TRBJ2-2; 10 bases fit TRBD2. The CDR3 is made up of 16 amino acids. Per germline, CDR1 MDHEN and CDR2 SYDVKM. V trimming: 7 bases; J trimming: 1 base; junction bases outside the gene matches: 6. Here the CDR3 DNA reads TGTGCCAGCAACATGAGCGGGAGGGGGAACACCGGGGAGCTGTTTTTT. Translating it yields CASNMSGRGNTGELFF.

The chain combines TRBV21-1 with TRBJ1-4. TRBV21-1 is flagged as a pseudogene. The CDR3 has 14 residues. CDR3 bases: TGTGCCATCATCGATGTTGCAACTAATGAAAAACTGTTTTTT. It codes for CAIIDVATNEKLFF.

V usage is TRBV7-2 and J usage is TRBJ2-7, with TRBD2 matching 16 bases. CDR1 and CDR2 (germline): SGHTA, FQGNSA. The ends lost 5 bases at V and 6 bases at J; junction bases unmatched: 7. CDR3 length: 16 residues. The chain's CDR3 is CASSLAGLAGGVEQYF. CDR3 coding DNA: TGTGCCAGCAGCCTTGCGGGACTAGCGGGAGGGGTCGAGCAGTACTTC.

This clonotype was seen a few times. The chain has TRBV11-2 and TRBJ1-5; D not certain. Deletions cut 5 bases from V and 5 bases from J, with 16 bases between. The V gene's germline CDR1 is SGHAT and CDR2 FQNNGV. This CDR3 region has 15 residues. The CDR3 bases are TGTGCCAGCAGCCAAGTAGGGCTGAGGGATCAGCCCCAGCATTTT. Protein: CASSQVGLRDQPQHF.

This clonotype was recorded at least ten times. The chain uses TRBV25-1 and TRBJ2-5, with TRBD2 as a possible D gene (5 bases). With 4 bases removed from V and 5 bases from J, the gap between germline ends came to 11 bases. CDR1 MGHDK and CDR2 SYGVNS come from the germline V gene. The CDR3 spans 13 residues. The CDR3 region has the DNA TGTGCCAGCAGTGCTCCGGGATTGGAGACCCAGTACTTC. This codes for CASSAPGLETQYF. Full variable domain (outside the CDR3, taken from reference TRBV25-1 and TRBJ2-5): EADIYQTPRYLVIGTGKKITLECSQTMGHDKMYWYQQDPGMELHLIHYSYGVNSTEKGDLSSESTVSRIRTEHFPLTLESARPSHTSQYLCASSAPGLETQYFGPGTRLLVL.

This clonotype has more than one count but fewer than ten. This rearrangement joins TRBV2 to TRBJ2-7; possible D gene TRBD1, 6 bases. Trimming removed 8 bases at V and 0 bases at J, with 14 bases between. Germline V gives CDR1 SNHLY, CDR2 FYNNEI. The CDR3 spans 14 residues. This CDR3 reads CASSRQESSYEQYF. DNA of the CDR3: TGTGCCAGCTCCCGACAGGAGAGCTCCTACGAGCAGTACTTC.

This clonotype was counted a few times. The rearrangement uses TRBV20-1 and TRBJ1-2; D gene unclear. The germline gives CDR1 DFQATT, CDR2 SNEGSKA (reference sequence). The V and J ends lost 5 bases and 4 bases respectively, with 11 bases between them. The CDR3 runs 12 residues. In DNA form, the CDR3 reads TGCAGTGCTGCCGCAGTTAGCTATGGCTACACCTTC. Residues: CSAAAVSYGYTF.

This clonotype appeared many times. Here the CDR3 DNA reads TGTGCCAGCAGTACACCGGGACTAGCGGGAACTAAGCAGTTCTTC. Protein product: CASSTPGLAGTKQFF. This sequence joins TRBV27 and TRBJ2-1; 13 bases align to TRBD2. V shed 5 bases and J 11 bases; nucleotides not matched to a gene: 9. The CDR3 sequence is 15 residues long. CDR1 MNHEY and CDR2 SMNVEV come from the germline V gene (reference sequence).

The rearrangement links TRBV5-6 to TRBJ2-3; TRBD2 agrees at 8 bases. CDR3 length: 15 amino acids. Germline V CDR1 and CDR2: SGHDT, YYEEEE. The V and J ends lost 6 bases and 4 bases, in that order; junction bases with no gene match: 10. The CDR3 coding sequence is TGTGCCAGCACCTCAGCGGGAGTCCAGCCAGATACGCAGTATTTT. This codes for CASTSAGVQPDTQYF.

The rearrangement links TRBV7-6 to TRBJ2-5; D call uncertain. Germline V gene lookup returns CDR1 SGHVS and CDR2 FNYEAQ. The CDR3 extends over 13 amino acids. Trimming took off 0 bases at V and 5 bases at J, with 7 bases between the two ends. CDR3 nucleotide sequence: TGTGCCAGCAGCTTAGCGTTCGTGGAGACCCAGTACTTC. Its translation is CASSLAFVETQYF.

This clonotype was found many times. The chain couples TRBV5-1 to TRBJ2-1; 9 positions match TRBD1. There are 12 residues in the CDR3. Germline trimming cut 3 bases from V and 9 bases from J; bases unmatched to any gene: 1. Germline CDR1 is SGHRS and CDR2 is YFSETQ. Here the CDR3 DNA reads TGCGCCAGCAGCTGGGGACAGGGTGAGCAGTTCTTC. Amino acids: CASSWGQGEQFF. The whole variable domain, filled in from reference TRBV5-1 and TRBJ2-1, reads KAGVTQTPRYLIKTRGQQVTLSCSPISGHRSVSWYQQTPGQGLQFLFEYFSETQRNKGNFPGRFSGRQFSNSRSEMNVSTLELGDSALYLCASSWGQGEQFFGPGTRLTVL.

This clonotype came up many times. CDR3 loop: CASSLVVSGSNEQFF. The CDR3 DNA reads as TGCGCCAGCAGCTTGGTCGTTAGCGGGAGTAATGAGCAGTTCTTC. The rearrangement joins TRBV5-1 to TRBJ2-1; 9 bases map to TRBD2. Trimming at V came to 0 bases and at J to 7 bases, leaving 5 bases not matched to a gene. Germline V gives CDR1 SGHRS, CDR2 YFSETQ. The CDR3 extends over 15 amino acids. The entire variable domain, with the rest obtained from reference TRBV5-1 and TRBJ2-1, is as follows: KAGVTQTPRYLIKTRGQQVTLSCSPISGHRSVSWYQQTPGQGLQFLFEYFSETQRNKGNFPGRFSGRQFSNSRSEMNVSTLELGDSALYLCASSLVVSGSNEQFFGPGTRLTVL.

This clonotype was picked up a small number of times. The chain is built from TRBV6-1 and TRBJ2-3; D unclear. The V and J ends lost 6 bases and 6 bases respectively, with 19 bases between them. Looked up from germline, CDR1 is MNHNS and CDR2 is SASEGT. The CDR3 covers 15 residues. CDR3 nucleotide sequence: TGTGCCAGCAGCCTAAGGTCTTCTCGTGTTGATACGCAGTATTTT. It encodes CASSLRSSRVDTQYF.

Many counts were recorded for this clonotype. The chain employs TRBV29-1 and TRBJ2-3, with TRBD2 matching over 9 bases. The CDR3 runs to 11 residues. Germline CDR1 and CDR2: SQVTM and ANQGSEA. After removal of 8 bases from V and 7 bases from J, the junction contained 4 bases not matched to a gene. CDR3 protein: CSTSGPNTQYF. The CDR3 nucleotides read TGCAGCACTAGCGGGCCCAATACGCAGTATTTT.

The chain combines TRBV12-3 or TRBV12-4 with TRBJ1-2; maybe TRBD1 (5 bases). The CDR3 runs to 15 residues. With 0 bases removed from V and 5 bases from J, the gap between germline ends came to 13 bases. The CDR3 is CASSLAGAVSYGYTF. CDR3 nucleotides: TGTGCCAGCAGTTTAGCTGGGGCCGTCTCTTATGGCTACACCTTC.

The V call is TRBV28, the J call TRBJ2-3; possible D gene TRBD2, 5 bases. From germline, CDR1 is MDHEN and CDR2 SYDVKM. The V end was cut by 5 bases, the J end by 4 bases, with 13 bases between. This CDR3 is built from 14 residues. The CDR3 nucleotides are TGTGCCAGCAGTGACACCCTCGGGGCAGATACGCAGTATTTT. The encoded protein is CASSDTLGADTQYF. Filled out from reference TRBV28 and TRBJ2-3, the complete variable domain reads DVKVTQSSRYLVKRTGEKVFLECVQDMDHENMFWYRQDPGLGLRLIYFSYDVKMKEKGDIPEGYSVSREKKERFSLILESASTNQTSMYLCASSDTLGADTQYFGPGTRLTVL.

This clonotype was recorded a few times. The J gene is TRBJ2-1, the V gene TRBV6-2 or TRBV6-3; D gene unclear. CDR3 length equals 11 residues. CDR1 and CDR2 from the germline V gene are MNHEY and SVGEGT. V lost 6 bases, J lost 10 bases, and 10 bases lay in between. CDR3 in amino acids: CASSFDGEQFF. The CDR3 DNA reads as TGTGCCAGCAGCTTCGATGGCGAGCAGTTCTTC.

This clonotype was counted at least ten times. The chain combines TRBV29-1 with TRBJ2-3; TRBD2 agrees at 7 bases. Trimming took 5 bases from V and 2 from J; bases not matched to a gene: 7. The CDR3 extends over 14 amino acids. From germline, CDR1 is SQVTM and CDR2 ANQGSEA. CDR3 loop: CSVKGAGFTDTQYF. The CDR3 bases are TGCAGCGTTAAGGGAGCGGGATTCACAGATACGCAGTATTTT.

The chain uses TRBV14 and TRBJ2-2; possibly TRBD1 for D (5 bases). With 0 bases removed from V and 2 bases from J, the gap between germline ends came to 10 bases. The CDR3 loop spans 16 amino acids. Germline V CDR1 and CDR2: SGHDN, FVKESK. The CDR3 reads CASSQESRGNTGELFF. For the CDR3, the DNA is TGTGCCAGCAGCCAAGAGAGTAGGGGAAACACCGGGGAGCTGTTTTTT.